The 21 T cell receptor beta chains presented below share a single source sample, sequenced in a study of CD8 T cells in Susac syndrome. Random hexamers were used to reverse transcribe 0.5 to 1 ug of RNA. TCRdb reanalysed the immunoSEQ multiplex PCR reads using MiXCR and keeps one entry per CDR3 protein. The sample records 190,000 or so distinct CDR3 sequences, roughly 94% being singletons. Material for sequencing was CD4+ T cells from PBMCs. These receptors originate from a human donor with multiple sclerosis.

J is TRBJ1-5 and V is TRBV7-9, with D possibly TRBD1 on 5 matching bases. The germline gives CDR1 SEHNR, CDR2 FQNEAQ (reference sequence). The CDR3 is 16 amino acids. V lost 5 bases and J 5 bases, leaving 19 bases between the germline ends. CDR3 loop: CASSPTGVAGDQPQHF. The CDR3 coding sequence is TGTGCCAGCAGCCCGACGGGGGTGGCAGGCGATCAGCCCCAGCATTTT.

This sequence joins TRBV3-1 and TRBJ2-5, with 12 bases that match TRBD2. This CDR3 region has 16 residues. The V gene's germline CDR1 is LGHDT and CDR2 YNNKEL (reference sequence). Trimming took 4 bases from V and 0 from J; bases not matched to a gene: 3. The CDR3 bases are TGTGCCAGCAGCCGGTGGACTAGCGGGGACCAAGAGACCCAGTACTTC. It codes for CASSRWTSGDQETQYF.

The chain employs TRBV25-1 and TRBJ2-5; TRBD1 might be the D (5 bases). This CDR3 spans 14 amino acids. V gave up 1 base and J gave up 3 bases, with 9 bases separating them. Germline CDR1 reads MGHDK; CDR2 reads SYGVNS. The CDR3 here is CASSEWGREETQYF. The CDR3 DNA sequence: TGTGCCAGCAGTGAATGGGGCAGGGAAGAGACCCAGTACTTC.

This chain joins TRBV29-1 and TRBJ1-1, with D possibly TRBD1 on 5 matching bases. The V gene's germline CDR1 is SQVTM and CDR2 ANQGSEA. With 2 bases removed from V and 11 bases from J, the gap between germline ends came to 18 bases. This CDR3 region has 13 residues. In DNA, the CDR3 is TGCAGCGTTGAATTGACAGCAGGGACTGGGGCTTTCTTT. Its translation is CSVELTAGTGAFF.

The J gene is TRBJ1-6, the V gene TRBV5-4; D gene ambiguous. V dropped 2 bases and J dropped 9 bases, with 9 bases sitting between them. Germline-derived CDR1 and CDR2 are SGHNT and YYREEE (reference sequence). The length of the CDR3 is 13 residues. The CDR3 DNA follows: TGTGCCAGCAGCTTTGAACTTTTTTCACCCCTCCACTTT. Protein sequence: CASSFELFSPLHF.

The chain joins TRBV15 to TRBJ1-5, with a tentative D call TRBD1 (6 bases). Germline lookup yields CDR1 LNHNV and CDR2 YYDKDF (reference sequence). V was cut by 5 bases and J by 9 bases, with 11 bases left in between. This CDR3 region has 12 residues. The CDR3 DNA is TGTGCCACCAGCCTCTCAGGGGCGCCCCAGCATTTT. Protein product: CATSLSGAPQHF.

The genes are TRBV3-1 and TRBJ1-6; D is unclear. Germline assignment: CDR1 LGHDT and CDR2 YNNKEL (reference sequence). The CDR3 consists of 14 residues. V lost 6 bases, J lost 7 bases, and 13 bases lay in between. This CDR3 is CASRPGPPNSPLHF. The CDR3 coding sequence is TGTGCCAGCAGACCCGGACCGCCGAATTCACCCCTCCACTTT.

The gene calls are TRBV20-1 and TRBJ1-5, with D uncertain. Between the trimmed V and J ends, which lost 0 bases and 6 bases, there was a span of 6 bases. There are 12 residues in the CDR3. Germline V CDR1 and CDR2: DFQATT, SNEGSKA (reference sequence). The CDR3 region has the DNA TGCAGTGCTAGAGACAGGACTCAGCCCCAGCATTTT. It codes for CSARDRTQPQHF.

V and J are TRBV29-1 and TRBJ1-5, with D perhaps TRBD1 (5 bases). Germline assignment: CDR1 SQVTM and CDR2 ANQGSEA. Trimming left V 4 bases short and J 4 bases short, with 8 bases between. The CDR3 sequence is 12 residues long. The CDR3 nucleotides read TGCAGCGTTGGAGAGGGGAATCAGCCCCAGCATTTT. It specifies CSVGEGNQPQHF.

This chain connects TRBV5-4 to TRBJ2-7; no definite D call. Between the trimmed V and J ends, which lost 4 bases and 0 bases, there was a span of 11 bases. CDR1 is SGHNT, CDR2 YYREEE, per germline (reference sequence). CDR3 size: 14 residues. Written as DNA, the CDR3 is TGTGCCAGCAGCGCGCCCCCTCACTCCTACGAGCAGTACTTC. It specifies CASSAPPHSYEQYF.

This chain links TRBV3-1 with TRBJ1-1; TRBD1 is a possible D gene (6 bases). CDR3 length: 15 amino acids. Per germline, CDR1 LGHDT and CDR2 YNNKEL (reference sequence). V gave up 2 bases and J gave up 4 bases, with 14 bases separating them. The CDR3 protein is CASSQSGARGTEAFF. The CDR3 nucleotides are TGTGCCAGCAGCCAATCCGGTGCCAGGGGCACTGAAGCTTTCTTT.

This chain links TRBV7-2 with TRBJ2-7; 7 bases line up with TRBD1. The CDR3 has 13 residues. Germline-derived CDR1 and CDR2 are SGHTA and FQGNSA. Unmatched junction bases numbered 7, after V lost 5 bases and J lost 6 bases. CDR3 sequence reads: CASSRMTGTEQYV. CDR3 in DNA: TGTGCCAGCAGCCGGATGACAGGGACCGAGCAGTACGTC.

The CDR3 DNA reads as TGCAGCGTTGTCGGGGGGGGGAACACTGAAGCTTTCTTT. Encoded protein: CSVVGGGNTEAFF. The chain employs TRBV29-1 and TRBJ1-1, with D perhaps TRBD1 (5 bases). The ends were cut back, 4 bases at V and 1 base at J, with 10 bases in the middle. CDR3 length: 13 residues. From germline, CDR1 is SQVTM and CDR2 ANQGSEA.

This chain connects TRBV19 to TRBJ1-5, with unresolved D. Germline CDR1 reads LNHDA; CDR2 reads SQIVND (reference sequence). There are 15 residues in the CDR3. The V and J ends lost 3 bases and 1 base respectively, with 10 bases between them. CDR3 DNA: TGTGCCAGTAGTATCTCGGCAGGAAGCAATCAGCCCCAGCATTTT. Translation: CASSISAGSNQPQHF.

The chain employs TRBV10-3 and TRBJ2-3; D might be TRBD2 (7 bases). Germline CDR1 and CDR2: ENHRY and SYGVKD. Trimming took 7 bases from V and 3 from J, leaving 20 bases between them. CDR3 length: 16 residues. CDR3: CAINGSGGGSTDTQYF. The CDR3, as DNA: TGTGCCATCAATGGAAGTGGGGGGGGCTCTACAGATACGCAGTATTTT.

The CDR3 loop reads CASSLVAEQYF. CDR3 DNA: TGTGCCAGCAGCTTAGTTGCCGAGCAGTACTTC. V and J are TRBV7-9 and TRBJ2-7; D remains unclear. Germline CDR1 is SEHNR and CDR2 is FQNEAQ (reference sequence). Trimming took off 1 base at V and 6 bases at J, with 4 bases between the two ends. CDR3 length equals 11 residues.

The V and J genes are TRBV20-1 and TRBJ2-3; D call uncertain. Trimming took 2 bases from V and 5 from J, leaving 11 bases between them. CDR3 length: 13 residues. Germline CDR1 reads DFQATT; CDR2 reads SNEGSKA (reference sequence). Here the CDR3 reads CSARPLAGDTQYF. CDR3 coding DNA: TGCAGTGCTAGACCTTTAGCTGGAGATACGCAGTATTTT.

The V gene is TRBV20-1, the J gene TRBJ1-2; tentatively, D is TRBD1 (6 bases). Germline CDR1 and CDR2: DFQATT and SNEGSKA (reference sequence). The V end lost 3 bases, the J end lost 5 bases, and 10 bases lay between the germline ends. The CDR3 has 12 amino acids. The CDR3 protein is CSASEGVYGYTF. The CDR3 coding sequence is TGCAGTGCTAGTGAGGGGGTGTATGGCTACACCTTC.

The chain uses TRBV7-9 and TRBJ2-3, with 7 bases that match TRBD2. The CDR3 is 13 amino acids. The junction had 12 bases not matched to a gene; V was cut back by 5 bases and J by 13 bases. CDR1 and CDR2 (germline): SEHNR, FQNEAQ (reference sequence). The CDR3 coding sequence is TGTGCCAGCAGCCCTACCCAAGCGGGGTCGGAGTATTTT. This codes for CASSPTQAGSEYF.

The genes are TRBV15 and TRBJ1-2, with TRBD1 identical over 9 bases. V gave up 5 bases and J gave up 12 bases; unmatched junction bases: 10. Germline V lookup: CDR1 LNHNV, CDR2 YYDKDF (reference sequence). This CDR3 is built from 13 residues. The CDR3 here is CATSPGQGTPHTF. CDR3 nucleotides: TGTGCCACCAGCCCGGGACAGGGTACGCCACACACCTTC.

The chain recombines TRBV5-4 with TRBJ2-2; possibly TRBD1 or TRBD2 for D (5 bases each). This CDR3 spans 15 amino acids. Trimming removed 7 bases from V and 2 bases from J, with 15 bases in between. Germline V CDR1 and CDR2: SGHNT, YYREEE (reference sequence). CDR3 sequence (DNA): TGTGCCAGCCATGAGGGCTGGGACAACACCGGGGAGCTGTTTTTT. Its translation is CASHEGWDNTGELFF.